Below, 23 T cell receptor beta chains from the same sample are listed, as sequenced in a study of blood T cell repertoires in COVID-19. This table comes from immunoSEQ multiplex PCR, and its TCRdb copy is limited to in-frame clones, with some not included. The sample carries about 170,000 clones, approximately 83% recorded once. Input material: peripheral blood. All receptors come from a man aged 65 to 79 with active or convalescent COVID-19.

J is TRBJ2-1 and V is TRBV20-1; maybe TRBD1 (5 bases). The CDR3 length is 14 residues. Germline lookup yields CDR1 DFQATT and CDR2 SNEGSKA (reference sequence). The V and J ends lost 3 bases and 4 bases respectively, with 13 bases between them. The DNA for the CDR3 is TGCAGTGCTAGTAGGGGTCCACCTTACAATGAGCAGTTCTTC. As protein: CSASRGPPYNEQFF.

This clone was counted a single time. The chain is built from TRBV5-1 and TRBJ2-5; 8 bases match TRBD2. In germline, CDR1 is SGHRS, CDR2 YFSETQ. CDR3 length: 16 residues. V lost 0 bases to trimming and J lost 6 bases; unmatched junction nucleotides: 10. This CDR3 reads CASSLVASGSVKTQYF. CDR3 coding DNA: TGCGCCAGCAGCTTGGTGGCCAGCGGGAGCGTTAAGACCCAGTACTTC.

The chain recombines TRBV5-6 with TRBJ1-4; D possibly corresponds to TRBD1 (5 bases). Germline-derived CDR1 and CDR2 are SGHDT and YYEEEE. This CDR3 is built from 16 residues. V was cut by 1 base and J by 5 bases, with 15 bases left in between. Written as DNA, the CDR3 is TGTGCCAGCAGCTTGCGAGTTGGGGGAGGAAATGAAAAACTGTTTTTT. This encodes CASSLRVGGGNEKLFF.

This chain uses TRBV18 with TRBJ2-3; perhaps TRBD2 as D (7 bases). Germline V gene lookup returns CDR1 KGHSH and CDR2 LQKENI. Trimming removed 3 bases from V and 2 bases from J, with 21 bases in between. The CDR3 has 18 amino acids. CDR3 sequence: CASSPVGGAPVNTDTQYF. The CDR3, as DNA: TGTGCCAGCTCACCGGTGGGGGGGGCGCCCGTCAACACAGATACGCAGTATTTT. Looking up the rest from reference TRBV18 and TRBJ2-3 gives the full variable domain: NAGVMQNPRHLVRRRGQEARLRCSPMKGHSHVYWYRQLPEEGLKFMVYLQKENIIDESGMPKERFSAEFPKEGPSILRIQQVVRGDSAAYFCASSPVGGAPVNTDTQYFGPGTRLTVL.

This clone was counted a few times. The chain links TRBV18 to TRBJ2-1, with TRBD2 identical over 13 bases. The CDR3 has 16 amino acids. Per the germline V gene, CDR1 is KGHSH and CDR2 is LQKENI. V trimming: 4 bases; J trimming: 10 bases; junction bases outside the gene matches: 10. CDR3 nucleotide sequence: TGTGCCAGCTCACTAACGCTCGGGACTAGCGGGAACGAGCAGTTCTTC. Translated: CASSLTLGTSGNEQFF.

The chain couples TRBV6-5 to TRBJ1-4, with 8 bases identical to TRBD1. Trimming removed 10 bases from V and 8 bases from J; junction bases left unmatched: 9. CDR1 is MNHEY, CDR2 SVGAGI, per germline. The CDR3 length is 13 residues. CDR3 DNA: TGTGCCACGACGAGACAGGGGTTGGAAAAACTGTTTTTT. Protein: CATTRQGLEKLFF.

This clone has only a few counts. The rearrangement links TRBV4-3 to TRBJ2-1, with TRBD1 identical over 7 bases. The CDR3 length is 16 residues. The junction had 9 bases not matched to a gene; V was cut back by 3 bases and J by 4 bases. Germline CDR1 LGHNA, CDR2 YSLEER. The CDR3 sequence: CASSHATGQSYNEQFF. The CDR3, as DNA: TGCGCCAGCAGCCACGCTACGGGACAGTCTTACAATGAGCAGTTCTTC.

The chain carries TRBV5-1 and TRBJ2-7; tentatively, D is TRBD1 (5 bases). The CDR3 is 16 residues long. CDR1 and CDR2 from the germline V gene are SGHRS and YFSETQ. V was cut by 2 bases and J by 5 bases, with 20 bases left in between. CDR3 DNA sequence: TGCGCCAGCAGCTTTTATGGTCAGGGAAGTATCCACGAGCAGTACTTC. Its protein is CASSFYGQGSIHEQYF. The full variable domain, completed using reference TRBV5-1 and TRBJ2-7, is KAGVTQTPRYLIKTRGQQVTLSCSPISGHRSVSWYQQTPGQGLQFLFEYFSETQRNKGNFPGRFSGRQFSNSRSEMNVSTLELGDSALYLCASSFYGQGSIHEQYFGPGTRLTVT.

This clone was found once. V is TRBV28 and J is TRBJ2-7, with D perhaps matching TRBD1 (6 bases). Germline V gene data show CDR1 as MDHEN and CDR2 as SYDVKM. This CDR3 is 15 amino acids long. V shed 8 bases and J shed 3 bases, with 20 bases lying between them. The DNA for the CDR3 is TGTGCCAGCTCCTCGCCAGGGGCACGGCACTACGAGCAGTACTTC. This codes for CASSSPGARHYEQYF.

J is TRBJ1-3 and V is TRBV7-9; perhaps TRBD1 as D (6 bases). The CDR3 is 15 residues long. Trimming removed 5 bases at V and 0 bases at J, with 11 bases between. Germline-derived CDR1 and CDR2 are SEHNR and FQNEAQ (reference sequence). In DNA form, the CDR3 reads TGTGCCAGCAGCACCGGACAGTTCTCTGGAAACACCATATATTTT. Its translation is CASSTGQFSGNTIYF.

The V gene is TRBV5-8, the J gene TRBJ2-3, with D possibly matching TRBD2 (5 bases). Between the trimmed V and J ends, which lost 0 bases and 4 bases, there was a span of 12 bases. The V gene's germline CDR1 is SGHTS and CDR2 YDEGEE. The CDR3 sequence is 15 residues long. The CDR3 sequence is CASSLARVEADTQYF. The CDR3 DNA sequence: TGTGCCAGCAGCTTGGCGAGGGTAGAGGCAGATACGCAGTATTTT.

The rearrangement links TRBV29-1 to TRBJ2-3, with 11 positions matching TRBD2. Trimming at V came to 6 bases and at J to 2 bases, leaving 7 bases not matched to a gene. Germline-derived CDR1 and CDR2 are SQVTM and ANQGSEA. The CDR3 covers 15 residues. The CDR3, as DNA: TGCAGCGTAGAGGTACTAGCGGGGGCCACAGATACGCAGTATTTT. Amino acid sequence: CSVEVLAGATDTQYF.

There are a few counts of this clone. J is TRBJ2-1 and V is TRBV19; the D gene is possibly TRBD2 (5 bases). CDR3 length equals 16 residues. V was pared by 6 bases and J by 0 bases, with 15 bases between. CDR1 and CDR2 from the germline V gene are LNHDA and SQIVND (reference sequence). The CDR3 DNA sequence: TGTGCCAGTAGGGTACGGGGAGCGAGCTCCTACAATGAGCAGTTCTTC. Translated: CASRVRGASSYNEQFF.

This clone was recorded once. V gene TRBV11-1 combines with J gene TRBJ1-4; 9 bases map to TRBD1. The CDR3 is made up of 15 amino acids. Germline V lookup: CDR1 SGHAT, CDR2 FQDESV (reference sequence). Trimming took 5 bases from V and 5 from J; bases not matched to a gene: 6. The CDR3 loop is CASSPGTGYNEKLFF. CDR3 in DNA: TGTGCCAGCAGCCCCGGGACAGGGTACAATGAAAAACTGTTTTTT.

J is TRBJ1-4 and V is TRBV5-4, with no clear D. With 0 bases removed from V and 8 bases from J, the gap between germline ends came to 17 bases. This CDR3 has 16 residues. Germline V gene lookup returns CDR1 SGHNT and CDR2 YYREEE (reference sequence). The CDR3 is CASSLGAQTTNEKLFF. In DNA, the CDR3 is TGTGCCAGCAGCTTGGGGGCCCAGACTACAAACGAAAAACTGTTTTTT.

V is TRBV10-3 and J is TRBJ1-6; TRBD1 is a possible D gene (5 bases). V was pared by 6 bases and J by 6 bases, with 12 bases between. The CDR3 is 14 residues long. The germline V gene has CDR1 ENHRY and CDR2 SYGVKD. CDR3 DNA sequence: TGTGCCATCAGAAAGGACACAGCTAATTCACCCCTCCACTTT. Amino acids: CAIRKDTANSPLHF.

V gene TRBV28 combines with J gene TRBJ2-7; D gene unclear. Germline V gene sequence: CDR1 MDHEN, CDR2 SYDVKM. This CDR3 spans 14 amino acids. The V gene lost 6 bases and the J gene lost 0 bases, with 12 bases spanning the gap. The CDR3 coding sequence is TGTGCCAGCAGCCTCAGGCGCGTCTCCTACGAGCAGTACTTC. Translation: CASSLRRVSYEQYF.

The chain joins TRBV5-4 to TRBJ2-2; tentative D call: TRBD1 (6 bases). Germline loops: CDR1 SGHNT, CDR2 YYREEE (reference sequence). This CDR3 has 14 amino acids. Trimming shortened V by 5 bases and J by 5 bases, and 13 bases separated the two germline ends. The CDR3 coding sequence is TGTGCCAGCAGTTTTGGACAGTCGACCGGGGAGCTGTTTTTT. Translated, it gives CASSFGQSTGELFF.

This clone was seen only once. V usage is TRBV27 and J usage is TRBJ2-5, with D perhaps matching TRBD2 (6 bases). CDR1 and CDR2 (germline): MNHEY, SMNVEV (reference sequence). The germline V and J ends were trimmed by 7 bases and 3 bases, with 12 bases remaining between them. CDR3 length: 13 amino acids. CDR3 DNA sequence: TGTGCCAGCAAACTGACTAGTGAAGAGACCCAGTACTTC. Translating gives CASKLTSEETQYF.

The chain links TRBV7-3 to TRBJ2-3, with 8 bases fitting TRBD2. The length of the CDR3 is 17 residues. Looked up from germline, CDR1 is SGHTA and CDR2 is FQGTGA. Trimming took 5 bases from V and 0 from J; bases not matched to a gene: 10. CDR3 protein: CASSLTSLAVSTDTQYF. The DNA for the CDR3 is TGTGCCAGCAGCCTCACCTCACTAGCGGTTAGCACAGATACGCAGTATTTT.

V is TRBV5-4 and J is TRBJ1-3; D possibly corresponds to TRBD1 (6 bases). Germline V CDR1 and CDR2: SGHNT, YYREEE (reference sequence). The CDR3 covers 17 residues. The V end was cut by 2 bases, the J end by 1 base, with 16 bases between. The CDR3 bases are TGTGCCAGCAGCTTTTTGGGGGGGCAAAGTTCTGGAAACACCATATATTTT. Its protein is CASSFLGGQSSGNTIYF.

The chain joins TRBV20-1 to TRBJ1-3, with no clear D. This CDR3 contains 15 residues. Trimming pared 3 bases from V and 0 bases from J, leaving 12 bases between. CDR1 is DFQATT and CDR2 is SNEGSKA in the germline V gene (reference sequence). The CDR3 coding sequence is TGCAGTGCTAGTGCTGGACGGGACTCTGGAAACACCATATATTTT. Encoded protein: CSASAGRDSGNTIYF.

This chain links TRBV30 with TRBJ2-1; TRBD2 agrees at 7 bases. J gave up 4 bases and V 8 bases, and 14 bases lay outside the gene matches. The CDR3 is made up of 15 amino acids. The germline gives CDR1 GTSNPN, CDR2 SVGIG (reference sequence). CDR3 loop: CALHTRDYSYNEQFF. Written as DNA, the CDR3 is TGTGCCCTGCACACCCGGGACTACTCGTACAATGAGCAGTTCTTC.